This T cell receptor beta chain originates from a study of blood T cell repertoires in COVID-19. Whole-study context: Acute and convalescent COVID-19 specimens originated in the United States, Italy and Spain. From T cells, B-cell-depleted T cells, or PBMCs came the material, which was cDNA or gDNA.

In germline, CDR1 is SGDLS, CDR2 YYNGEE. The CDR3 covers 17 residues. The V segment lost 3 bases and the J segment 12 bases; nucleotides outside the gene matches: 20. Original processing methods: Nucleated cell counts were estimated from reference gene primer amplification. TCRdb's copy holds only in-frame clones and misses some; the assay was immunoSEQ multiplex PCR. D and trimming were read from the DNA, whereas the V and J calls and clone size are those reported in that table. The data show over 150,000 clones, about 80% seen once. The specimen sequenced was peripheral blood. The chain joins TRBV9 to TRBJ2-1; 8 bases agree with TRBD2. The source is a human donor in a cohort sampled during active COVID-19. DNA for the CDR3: TGTGCCAGCAGCGAACCACCTTATGCGGGGGGCGGCGTTGGGCAGTTCTTC. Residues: CASSEPPYAGGGVGQFF.